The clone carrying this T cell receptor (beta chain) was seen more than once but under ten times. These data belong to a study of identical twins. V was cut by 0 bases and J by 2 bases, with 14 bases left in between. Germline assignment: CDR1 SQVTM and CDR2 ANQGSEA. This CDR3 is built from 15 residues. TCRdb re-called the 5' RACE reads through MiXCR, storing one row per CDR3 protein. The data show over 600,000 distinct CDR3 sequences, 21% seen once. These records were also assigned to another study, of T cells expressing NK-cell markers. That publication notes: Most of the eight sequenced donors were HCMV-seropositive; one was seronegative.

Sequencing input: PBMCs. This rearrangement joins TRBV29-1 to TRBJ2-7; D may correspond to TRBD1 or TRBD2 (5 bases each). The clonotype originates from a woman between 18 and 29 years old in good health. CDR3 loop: CSVEESGAPTYEQYF. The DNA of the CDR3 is TGCAGCGTTGAAGAGTCCGGGGCCCCGACCTACGAGCAGTACTTC.